These 10 T cell receptor beta chains share one sample of origin, sequenced in a study of Ad26.COV2.S vaccination and SARS-CoV-2 variants. Treatment reported: around 19 received Ad26.COV2.S at low or high dose, single or two shots; roughly 5 received placebo; per-sample allocation not given. Each sample was drawn 63 days after the first injection (of vaccine or placebo). The repertoire was sequenced with immunoSEQ multiplex PCR; TCRdb's copy has only in-frame clones and lacks some. The sample records under 400,000 clones, around 87% being singletons. The sample was peripheral blood, taken in a trial of Ad26.COV2.S vaccine versus placebo. The receptors here all came from a person between 18 and 60 years old who received the Ad26.COV2.S COVID-19 vaccine or a placebo.

Only one count was recorded for this clone. The V and J genes are TRBV5-1 and TRBJ2-2; perhaps TRBD1 as D (5 bases). Germline assignment: CDR1 SGHRS and CDR2 YFSETQ. This CDR3 comprises 14 residues. V was clipped by 3 bases and J by 4 bases, with 10 bases between them. CDR3 protein: CASSYRQTTGELFF. The CDR3 DNA reads TGCGCCAGCAGCTACAGACAGACCACCGGGGAGCTGTTTTTT.

In this sample, this clone turned up a few times. The chain joins TRBV7-2 to TRBJ1-4, with D possibly matching TRBD1 (6 bases). The CDR3 sequence is 13 residues long. Trimming removed 8 bases from V and 4 bases from J, with 11 bases in between. CDR1 is SGHTA and CDR2 is FQGNSA in the germline V gene. The CDR3 protein is CASRGAINEKLFF. Written as DNA, the CDR3 is TGTGCCAGCCGGGGGGCTATTAATGAAAAACTGTTTTTT.

This rearrangement joins TRBV2 to TRBJ1-5; weak D call: TRBD1 (6 bases). CDR3 size: 13 residues. The V gene's germline CDR1 is SNHLY and CDR2 FYNNEI. V gave up 7 bases and J gave up 7 bases, with 14 bases separating them. This chain's CDR3 is CASKQGTRQPQHF. Here the CDR3 DNA reads TGTGCCAGCAAACAGGGTACGAGGCAGCCCCAGCATTTT. Combining the CDR3 with reference TRBV2 and TRBJ1-5 gives the whole variable domain EPEVTQTPSHQVTQMGQEVILRCVPISNHLYFYWYRQILGQKVEFLVSFYNNEISEKSEIFDDQFSVERPDGSNFTLKIRSTKLEDSAMYFCASKQGTRQPQHFGDGTRLSIL.

The chain employs TRBV5-4 and TRBJ2-3, with 8 bases lining up with TRBD2. Germline loops: CDR1 SGHNT, CDR2 YYREEE (reference sequence). The length of the CDR3 is 16 residues. The V gene end was trimmed by 4 bases and the J gene end by 6 bases; junction bases not matched to a gene: 13. The CDR3 spells CASSINRGGEADTQYF. The CDR3 nucleotides are TGTGCCAGCAGCATCAACCGGGGGGGCGAGGCCGATACGCAGTATTTT.

This chain connects TRBV27 to TRBJ2-5; either TRBD1 or TRBD2 may supply D (5 bases each). Trimming removed 1 base at V and 5 bases at J, with 14 bases between. Per germline, CDR1 MNHEY and CDR2 SMNVEV (reference sequence). There are 15 residues in the CDR3. The CDR3 DNA sequence: TGTGCCAGCAGTTTATTGTCAGGGAGAGGGGAGACCCAGTACTTC. This translates into CASSLLSGRGETQYF.

This clone appeared a single time. The identical CDR3 is also encoded by other nucleotide sequences in the sample. The chain recombines TRBV12-3 or TRBV12-4 with TRBJ1-2; D call uncertain. Trimming removed 2 bases at V and 7 bases at J, with 5 bases between. This CDR3 has 11 residues. The CDR3 DNA reads as TGTGCCAGCAGTTTAATCGGTGGCTACACCTTC. Its translation is CASSLIGGYTF.

The chain couples TRBV9 to TRBJ1-1; perhaps TRBD1 as D (6 bases). The CDR3 has 16 amino acids. CDR1 and CDR2 (germline): SGDLS, YYNGEE. The V end was cut by 0 bases, the J end by 6 bases, with 18 bases between. As DNA, the CDR3 is TGTGCCAGCAGCGTAGCTACAGGGATAGGGACGGCTGAAGCTTTCTTT. Protein: CASSVATGIGTAEAFF. Full variable domain (rest looked up from reference TRBV9 and TRBJ1-1): DSGVTQTPKHLITATGQRVTLRCSPRSGDLSVYWYQQSLDQGLQFLIQYYNGEERAKGNILERFSAQQFPDLHSELNLSSLELGDSALYFCASSVATGIGTAEAFFGQGTRLTVV.

The J gene is TRBJ1-2, the V gene TRBV19; the match to TRBD1 covers 8 bases. The ends lost 5 bases at V and 7 bases at J; junction bases unmatched: 6. Looked up from germline, CDR1 is LNHDA and CDR2 is SQIVND (reference sequence). There are 13 residues in the CDR3. The CDR3 protein is CASSSRTGLGYTF. In DNA, the CDR3 is TGTGCCAGTAGTTCACGGACAGGGCTTGGCTACACCTTC. The complete variable domain, with remaining parts taken from reference TRBV19 and TRBJ1-2, reads DGGITQSPKYLFRKEGQNVTLSCEQNLNHDAMYWYRQDPGQGLRLIYYSQIVNDFQKGDIAEGYSVSREKKESFPLTVTSAQKNPTAFYLCASSSRTGLGYTFGSGTRLTVV.

The chain is built from TRBV4-3 and TRBJ1-5; 10 bases fit TRBD1. Germline V gives CDR1 LGHNA, CDR2 YSLEER. After removal of 0 bases from V and 4 bases from J, the junction contained 3 bases not matched to a gene. This CDR3 has 16 residues. This chain's CDR3 is CASSQDRDRGNQPQHF. In DNA form, the CDR3 reads TGCGCCAGCAGCCAAGATAGGGACAGGGGAAATCAGCCCCAGCATTTT.

J is TRBJ1-5 and V is TRBV10-3; D not certain. With 0 bases removed from V and 4 bases from J, the gap between germline ends came to 10 bases. The CDR3 length is 15 residues. Germline V lookup: CDR1 ENHRY, CDR2 SYGVKD. The CDR3 sequence is CAISESMDQNQPQHF. CDR3 in DNA: TGTGCCATCAGTGAGTCGATGGACCAAAATCAGCCCCAGCATTTT.